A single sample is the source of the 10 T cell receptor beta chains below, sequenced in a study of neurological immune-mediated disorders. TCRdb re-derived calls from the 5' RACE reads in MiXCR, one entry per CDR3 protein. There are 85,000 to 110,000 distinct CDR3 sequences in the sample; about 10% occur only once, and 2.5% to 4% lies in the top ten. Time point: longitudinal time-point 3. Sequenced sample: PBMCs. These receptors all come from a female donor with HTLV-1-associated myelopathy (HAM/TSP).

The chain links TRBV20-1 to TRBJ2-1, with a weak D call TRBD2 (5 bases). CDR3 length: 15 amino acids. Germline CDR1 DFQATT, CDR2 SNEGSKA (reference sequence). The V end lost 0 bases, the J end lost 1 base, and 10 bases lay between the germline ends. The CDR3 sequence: CSARDFEGSYNEQFF. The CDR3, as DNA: TGCAGTGCTAGAGATTTCGAGGGATCCTACAATGAGCAGTTCTTC.

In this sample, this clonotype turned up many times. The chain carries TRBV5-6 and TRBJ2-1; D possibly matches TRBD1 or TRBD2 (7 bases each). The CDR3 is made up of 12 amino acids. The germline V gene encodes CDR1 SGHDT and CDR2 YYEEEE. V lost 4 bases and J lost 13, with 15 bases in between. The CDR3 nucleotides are TGTGCCAGCAGCGCAGGGGGGGCCCACCAGTTCTTC. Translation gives CASSAGGAHQFF.

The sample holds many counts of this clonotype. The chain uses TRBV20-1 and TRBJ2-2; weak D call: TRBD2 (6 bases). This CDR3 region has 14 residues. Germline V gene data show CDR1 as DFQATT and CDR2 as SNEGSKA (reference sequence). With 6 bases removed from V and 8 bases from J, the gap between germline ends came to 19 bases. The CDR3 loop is CSADSGLHEGELFF. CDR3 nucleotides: TGCAGTGCCGACTCGGGACTTCACGAGGGGGAGCTGTTTTTT.

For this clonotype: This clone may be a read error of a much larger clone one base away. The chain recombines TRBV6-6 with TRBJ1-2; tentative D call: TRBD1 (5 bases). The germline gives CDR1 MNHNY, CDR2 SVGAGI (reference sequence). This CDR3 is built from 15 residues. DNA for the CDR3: TGTACCAGCAGCCGGGACGTCTATGAGTGGCATGGCTACACCTTC. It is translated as CTSSRDVYEWHGYTF.

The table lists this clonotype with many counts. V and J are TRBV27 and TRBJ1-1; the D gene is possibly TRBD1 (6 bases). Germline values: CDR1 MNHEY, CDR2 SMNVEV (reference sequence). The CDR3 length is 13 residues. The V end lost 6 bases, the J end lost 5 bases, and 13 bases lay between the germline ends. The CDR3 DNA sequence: TGTGCCAGCAGAGCTCGGGGGCGAACTGAAGCTTTCTTT. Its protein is CASRARGRTEAFF.

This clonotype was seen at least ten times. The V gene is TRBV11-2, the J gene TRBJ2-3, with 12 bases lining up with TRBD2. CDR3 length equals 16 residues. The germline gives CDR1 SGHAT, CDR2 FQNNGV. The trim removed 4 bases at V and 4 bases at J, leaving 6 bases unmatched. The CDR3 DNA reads TGTGCCAGCAGCTGGACTAGCGGGGCATCAGCAGATACGCAGTATTTT. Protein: CASSWTSGASADTQYF. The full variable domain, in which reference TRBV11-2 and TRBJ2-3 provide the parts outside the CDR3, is EAGVAQSPRYKIIEKRQSVAFWCNPISGHATLYWYQQILGQGPKLLIQFQNNGVVDDSQLPKDRFSAERLKGVDSTLKIQPAKLEDSAVYLCASSWTSGASADTQYFGPGTRLTVL.

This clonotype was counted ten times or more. The CDR3 spells CASSTRGDEQFF. In nucleotides, the CDR3 is TGTGCCAGCAGCACCCGGGGAGATGAGCAGTTCTTC. This chain joins TRBV11-1 and TRBJ2-1, with TRBD2 as a possible D gene (5 bases). Germline V lookup: CDR1 SGHAT, CDR2 FQDESV (reference sequence). This CDR3 has 12 residues. The V gene lost 5 bases and the J gene lost 8 bases, with 10 bases spanning the gap.

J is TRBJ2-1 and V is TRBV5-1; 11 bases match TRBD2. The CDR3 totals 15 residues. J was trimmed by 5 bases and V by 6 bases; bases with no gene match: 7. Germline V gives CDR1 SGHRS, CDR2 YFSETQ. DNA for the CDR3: TGCGCCAGCATCCTGGGACTAGCGGTAAACAATGAGCAGTTCTTC. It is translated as CASILGLAVNNEQFF.

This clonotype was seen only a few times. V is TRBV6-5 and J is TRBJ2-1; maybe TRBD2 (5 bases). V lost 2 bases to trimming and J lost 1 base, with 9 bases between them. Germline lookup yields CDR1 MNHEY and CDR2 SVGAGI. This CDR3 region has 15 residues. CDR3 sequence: CASSYLGASYNEQFF. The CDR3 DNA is TGTGCCAGCAGTTACCTGGGAGCATCCTACAATGAGCAGTTCTTC.

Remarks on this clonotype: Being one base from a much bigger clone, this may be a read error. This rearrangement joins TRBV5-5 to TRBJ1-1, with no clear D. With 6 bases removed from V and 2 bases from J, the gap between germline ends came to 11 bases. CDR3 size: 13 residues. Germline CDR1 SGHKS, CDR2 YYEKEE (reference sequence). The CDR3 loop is CASIPVTNTEAFF. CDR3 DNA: TGTGCCAGCATCCCGGTCACTAACACTGAAGCTTTCTTT.